The 27 T cell receptor beta chains below all came from one sample that was sequenced in a study of control samples from healthy donors and cancer patients. Method: immunoSEQ multiplex PCR; TCRdb's copy keeps in-frame clones and lacks some. There are 50,000 or so clones in the sample; under 90% occur only once, and 10% lies in the top ten. Sequencing was done on a sample of blood. These receptors were collected from a man between 65 and 85 years old in good health.

CDR3 in amino acids: CASSLTGGSYEQYF. In DNA, the CDR3 is TGTGCCAGCAGCTTAACTGGAGGGTCCTACGAGCAGTACTTC. The rearrangement links TRBV7-9 to TRBJ2-7; possible D gene TRBD2, 6 bases. CDR1 SEHNR and CDR2 FQNEAQ come from the germline V gene (reference sequence). This CDR3 comprises 14 residues. V was trimmed by 2 bases and J by 1 base, leaving 9 bases between them.

J is TRBJ1-3 and V is TRBV10-1; tentative D call: TRBD1 (6 bases). V was trimmed by 5 bases and J by 6 bases, leaving 11 bases between them. This CDR3 has 13 amino acids. From germline, CDR1 is WNHNN and CDR2 SYGVQD (reference sequence). The CDR3 sequence: CASSQGIENTIYF. DNA of the CDR3: TGCGCCAGCAGTCAGGGGATCGAAAACACCATATATTTT.

The rearrangement links TRBV10-3 to TRBJ1-3, with TRBD1 matching 8 bases. The V gene's germline CDR1 is ENHRY and CDR2 SYGVKD. CDR3 length: 16 residues. J was trimmed by 0 bases and V by 2 bases; bases with no gene match: 3. CDR3 in amino acids: CAISEATGGSGNTIYF. CDR3 coding DNA: TGTGCCATCAGTGAGGCTACAGGGGGCTCTGGAAACACCATATATTTT.

This clone has more than one count but fewer than ten. Other DNA sequences from this sample encode an identical CDR3 as well. V and J are TRBV5-1 and TRBJ1-1; no definite D call. Between the trimmed V and J ends, which lost 0 bases and 2 bases, there was a span of 5 bases. The germline V gene encodes CDR1 SGHRS and CDR2 YFSETQ. The CDR3 sequence is 13 residues long. The CDR3 loop is CASSLVLNTEAFF. In nucleotides, the CDR3 is TGCGCCAGCAGCTTGGTGCTTAACACTGAAGCTTTCTTT.

The rearrangement uses TRBV5-1 and TRBJ2-3; 7 bases match TRBD2. The trim removed 2 bases at V and 2 bases at J, leaving 5 bases unmatched. Germline CDR1 is SGHRS and CDR2 is YFSETQ. This CDR3 region has 15 residues. The CDR3: CASSFSGGSTDTQYF. As DNA, the CDR3 is TGCGCCAGCAGCTTTTCGGGGGGATCCACAGATACGCAGTATTTT. Full variable domain (rest looked up from reference TRBV5-1 and TRBJ2-3): KAGVTQTPRYLIKTRGQQVTLSCSPISGHRSVSWYQQTPGQGLQFLFEYFSETQRNKGNFPGRFSGRQFSNSRSEMNVSTLELGDSALYLCASSFSGGSTDTQYFGPGTRLTVL.

The rearrangement uses TRBV4-2 and TRBJ2-4; D may correspond to TRBD1 or TRBD2 (5 bases each). The CDR3 is made up of 16 amino acids. CDR1 is LGHNA and CDR2 is YNFKEQ in the germline V gene. Trimming pared 3 bases from V and 0 bases from J, leaving 12 bases between. The CDR3 nucleotides read TGTGCCAGCAGCCAGGGGACCGAAATAGCCAAAAACATTCAGTACTTC. This encodes CASSQGTEIAKNIQYF.

This chain uses TRBV2 with TRBJ1-6, with TRBD1 identical over 9 bases. Germline V gene lookup returns CDR1 SNHLY and CDR2 FYNNEI. V dropped 3 bases and J dropped 7; count of bases not matched to a gene: 4. The CDR3 has 15 amino acids. CDR3 region: CASSDSGTGNSPLHF. CDR3 coding DNA: TGTGCCAGCAGTGATTCGGGGACAGGGAATTCACCCCTCCACTTT.

This chain connects TRBV11-2 to TRBJ2-5, with 9 bases identical to TRBD2. The CDR3 extends over 16 amino acids. The ends lost 5 bases at V and 2 bases at J; junction bases unmatched: 9. Germline V lookup: CDR1 SGHAT, CDR2 FQNNGV. CDR3 loop: CASSLTRAGGQETQYF. CDR3 nucleotide sequence: TGTGCCAGCAGCCTCACCCGGGCGGGGGGGCAAGAGACCCAGTACTTC.

The chain joins TRBV11-2 to TRBJ2-1; D is unresolved. Germline loops: CDR1 SGHAT, CDR2 FQNNGV. The CDR3 totals 14 residues. The V gene lost 3 bases and the J gene lost 8 bases, with 14 bases spanning the gap. CDR3 in amino acids: CASSFSALGYEQFF. The CDR3 DNA reads TGTGCCAGCAGCTTTTCAGCGCTAGGCTATGAGCAGTTCTTC.

The chain combines TRBV7-2 with TRBJ2-7, with D unclear. The germline gives CDR1 SGHTA, CDR2 FQGNSA. Trimming shortened V by 6 bases and J by 2 bases, and 14 bases separated the two germline ends. The CDR3 loop spans 14 amino acids. In nucleotides, the CDR3 is TGTGCCAGCAGAGATACGACACAAGCCTACGAGCAGTACTTC. Translation: CASRDTTQAYEQYF.

V usage is TRBV5-4 and J usage is TRBJ2-7; possibly TRBD2 for D (7 bases). Per the germline V gene, CDR1 is SGHNT and CDR2 is YYREEE (reference sequence). Trimming took off 0 bases at V and 1 base at J, with 14 bases between the two ends. The CDR3 has 16 amino acids. The CDR3 loop reads CASSLAGGWSSYEQYF. The CDR3 DNA reads TGTGCCAGCAGCTTGGCGGGGGGCTGGTCGTCCTACGAGCAGTACTTC.

The V call is TRBV12-3 or TRBV12-4, the J call TRBJ2-3, with 7 nucleotides matching TRBD1. The CDR3 has 13 amino acids. Losses at the gene ends were 6 bases for V and 3 bases for J; bases not matched to a gene: 3. CDR3 coding DNA: TGTGCCAGCAGGGGACAGTCGACAGATACGCAGTATTTT. It is translated as CASRGQSTDTQYF.

This rearrangement joins TRBV14 to TRBJ1-2; no clear D. The CDR3 extends over 13 amino acids. Germline-derived CDR1 and CDR2 are SGHDN and FVKESK. V was shortened by 0 bases and J by 4 bases, with 6 bases between the two germline ends. The CDR3 region is CASSQDHSYGYTF. The CDR3 coding sequence is TGTGCCAGCAGCCAAGACCATAGCTATGGCTACACCTTC.

This rearrangement joins TRBV7-2 to TRBJ2-7; D ambiguous. The germline V gene has CDR1 SGHTA and CDR2 FQGNSA. The CDR3 has 12 amino acids. Trimming stripped 1 base from V and 5 bases from J, with 6 bases between. Written as DNA, the CDR3 is TGTGCCAGCAGCTTAGGTTATCACGAGCAGTACTTC. Its protein product is CASSLGYHEQYF.

The gene calls are TRBV5-6 and TRBJ2-5; weak D call: TRBD1 (5 bases). Germline CDR1 is SGHDT and CDR2 is YYEEEE. Trimming took off 4 bases at V and 0 bases at J, with 19 bases between the two ends. There are 17 residues in the CDR3. CDR3 in DNA: TGTGCCAGCAGCCGTAAGACAGCCATGGAGTACCAAGAGACCCAGTACTTC. It yields the protein CASSRKTAMEYQETQYF.

This clone was seen a single time. The rearrangement uses TRBV5-4 and TRBJ1-1; no clear D. The CDR3 has 13 amino acids. Germline V gene data show CDR1 as SGHNT and CDR2 as YYREEE (reference sequence). V lost 2 bases to trimming and J lost 1 base, with 6 bases between them. The CDR3 is CASSFGWNTEAFF. DNA for the CDR3: TGTGCCAGCAGCTTCGGATGGAACACTGAAGCTTTCTTT.

The chain is built from TRBV5-4 and TRBJ1-1; 8 bases fit TRBD1. CDR3 size: 14 residues. Germline V gene lookup returns CDR1 SGHNT and CDR2 YYREEE (reference sequence). V shed 2 bases, J shed 1 base, and the junction held 1 base outside the gene matches. The CDR3, as DNA: TGTGCCAGCAGCTTTGACAGGGGGAACACTGAAGCTTTCTTT. Protein product: CASSFDRGNTEAFF.

Concerning this clone itself: Mismatch with germline at one junction end may stem from a read error. The chain carries TRBV7-7 and TRBJ2-5; 15 nucleotides line up with TRBD2. Germline values: CDR1 SSHAT, CDR2 FNYEAQ (reference sequence). The CDR3 is 16 residues long. The CDR3 DNA follows: TGTGCTAGCAGCCTTGGACTAGCGGGAGGGGAAGAGACCCAGTACTTC. It encodes CASSLGLAGGEETQYF.

V and J are TRBV7-2 and TRBJ1-2; D is unclear. The CDR3 is 12 residues long. Trimming cost V 3 bases and J 4 bases, with 6 bases left between them. The germline CDR1 and CDR2 sequences are SGHTA and FQGNSA. CDR3 sequence (DNA): TGTGCCAGCAGCTTCCCGGTCTATGGCTACACCTTC. Protein: CASSFPVYGYTF. Complete variable domain (other parts from reference TRBV7-2 and TRBJ1-2): GAGVSQSPSNKVTEKGKDVELRCDPISGHTALYWYRQSLGQGLEFLIYFQGNSAPDKSGLPSDRFSAERTGGSVSTLTIQRTQQEDSAVYLCASSFPVYGYTFGSGTRLTVV.

The chain combines TRBV7-3 with TRBJ2-3; 7 bases match TRBD1. CDR1 and CDR2 (germline): SGHTA, FQGTGA. J gave up 6 bases and V 0 bases, and 3 bases lay outside the gene matches. This CDR3 spans 14 amino acids. The CDR3 sequence: CASSLTPQGDTQYF. CDR3 coding DNA: TGTGCCAGCAGCTTAACTCCACAGGGGGATACGCAGTATTTT.

The rearrangement uses TRBV2 and TRBJ2-6; 7 nucleotides align to TRBD1. Germline-derived CDR1 and CDR2 are SNHLY and FYNNEI. V lost 11 bases to trimming and J lost 2 bases; unmatched junction nucleotides: 12. This CDR3 comprises 16 residues. CDR3 nucleotides: TGTGCCTTCCCTCAGGGGGAGTCGCCTGGGGCCAACGTCCTGACTTTC. Its protein is CAFPQGESPGANVLTF.

The CDR3 reads CASSPTGQETQYF. CDR3 nucleotide sequence: TGTGCCAGCAGTCCAACAGGTCAAGAGACCCAGTACTTC. The chain is built from TRBV6-5 and TRBJ2-5; D possibly corresponds to TRBD1 (5 bases). Trimming took 5 bases from V and 2 from J, leaving 9 bases between them. This CDR3 is 13 amino acids long. Germline V lookup: CDR1 MNHEY, CDR2 SVGAGI.

V usage is TRBV9 and J usage is TRBJ1-3, with D possibly matching TRBD1 (5 bases). The germline V gene encodes CDR1 SGDLS and CDR2 YYNGEE. The CDR3 covers 14 residues. Trimming stripped 5 bases from V and 4 bases from J, with 13 bases between. The CDR3 loop is CASSDPGTGNTIYF. The CDR3 DNA sequence: TGTGCCAGCAGTGATCCAGGGACCGGAAACACCATATATTTT. Combining the CDR3 with reference TRBV9 and TRBJ1-3 gives the whole variable domain DSGVTQTPKHLITATGQRVTLRCSPRSGDLSVYWYQQSLDQGLQFLIQYYNGEERAKGNILERFSAQQFPDLHSELNLSSLELGDSALYFCASSDPGTGNTIYFGEGSWLTVV.

This clone is termed medium-sized. V gene TRBV3-1 (or the pseudogene TRBV3-2) combines with J gene TRBJ2-7; 8 positions match TRBD2. With V trimmed by 4 bases and J by 3 bases, 5 bases remained unmatched. The CDR3 is 14 amino acids. Germline V gene data show CDR1 as LGHDT and CDR2 as YNNKEL (reference sequence). DNA for the CDR3: TGTGCCAGCAGCCCTGGACTAGCTCTCTACGAGCAGTACTTC. Translation: CASSPGLALYEQYF.

The chain links TRBV15 to TRBJ1-1, with TRBD1 matching over 8 bases. V gave up 3 bases and J gave up 5 bases; unmatched junction bases: 11. The CDR3 has 16 amino acids. Per germline, CDR1 LNHNV and CDR2 YYDKDF (reference sequence). The CDR3 is CATSSASPGGYTEAFF. Written as DNA, the CDR3 is TGTGCCACCAGCAGCGCATCCCCAGGGGGCTATACTGAAGCTTTCTTT.

This sequence joins TRBV6-2 or TRBV6-3 and TRBJ2-1, with 7 bases fitting TRBD2. The V gene end was trimmed by 5 bases and the J gene end by 10 bases; junction bases not matched to a gene: 8. The CDR3 is 13 amino acids. CDR1 is MNHEY and CDR2 is SVGEGT in the germline V gene. The CDR3 region has the DNA TGTGCCAGCAGTCGGCGGGAGAGATCGGAGCAGTTCTTC. Encoded protein: CASSRRERSEQFF.

The V gene is TRBV28, the J gene TRBJ1-2, with D perhaps TRBD1 (6 bases). Germline loops: CDR1 MDHEN, CDR2 SYDVKM. The CDR3 extends over 14 amino acids. The V end lost 6 bases, the J end lost 4 bases, and 15 bases lay between the germline ends. As DNA, the CDR3 is TGTGCCAGCAGAAAAGGGGGAGACGGCTATGGCTACACCTTC. The encoded protein is CASRKGGDGYGYTF.